The 23 T cell receptor beta chains presented below share a single source sample, sequenced in a study of pediatric ulcerative colitis (dated by TCRdb to between 2019 and 2020). The protocol used for the library was the immunoSEQ multiplex PCR assay. This is the immuneACCESS table as TCRdb keeps it, with only in-frame sequences that have V and J called. A part of the clones is gone; compared with another copy, unresolved V genes explain less than half, and the rest is unexplained. This sample holds about 64,000 clones; 77% were observed only once. The top ten hold roughly 5.2% of the sample. Material: blood. The receptors shown here come from a boy under 18 with moderate ulcerative colitis.

The chain joins TRBV5-1 to TRBJ1-2; 7 nucleotides match TRBD1. V lost 4 bases, J lost 8 bases, and 8 bases stayed unmatched. Germline values: CDR1 SGHRS, CDR2 YFSETQ. The CDR3 has 13 residues. The CDR3 DNA reads as TGCGCCAGCAGCCCAGGGGGGGGGCGCGGCTACACCTTC. The encoded protein is CASSPGGGRGYTF.

The gene calls are TRBV25-1 and TRBJ2-7; no clear D gene. The CDR3 runs to 13 residues. V was cut by 3 bases and J by 6 bases, with 12 bases left in between. The germline gives CDR1 MGHDK, CDR2 SYGVNS. For the CDR3, the DNA is TGTGCCAGCAGTGACCCTCAGTACGTCGAGCAGTACTTC. Its translation is CASSDPQYVEQYF.

The chain combines TRBV5-6 with TRBJ2-2; no definite D call. Germline values: CDR1 SGHDT, CDR2 YYEEEE. The CDR3 spans 15 residues. Trimming cost V 4 bases and J 4 bases, with 14 bases left between them. This chain's CDR3 is CASSGRVLGTGELFF. For the CDR3, the DNA is TGTGCCAGCAGCGGACGGGTGCTCGGCACCGGGGAGCTGTTTTTT.

This clone was seen a few times. This chain uses TRBV11-2 with TRBJ1-2; tentative D call: TRBD1 (6 bases). The germline gives CDR1 SGHAT, CDR2 FQNNGV. Trimming removed 5 bases from V and 3 bases from J, with 22 bases in between. The CDR3 covers 17 residues. The CDR3 DNA is TGTGCCAGCAGCCTAACCGGGACATCGGGACGGGACTATGGCTACACCTTC. This codes for CASSLTGTSGRDYGYTF.

The gene calls are TRBV2 and TRBJ2-3; 8 nucleotides line up with TRBD2. V shed 6 bases and J 4 bases; nucleotides not matched to a gene: 9. CDR1 and CDR2 from the germline V gene are SNHLY and FYNNEI. The CDR3 sequence is 15 residues long. The CDR3 DNA sequence: TGTGCCAGCAGGGGACTAGTAGGGAGCGCAGATACGCAGTATTTT. Its translation: CASRGLVGSADTQYF.

V and J are TRBV6-4 and TRBJ2-3; TRBD2 matches at 11 bases. The junction had 3 bases not matched to a gene; V was cut back by 5 bases and J by 2 bases. The CDR3 is 15 residues long. Germline values: CDR1 MRHNA, CDR2 SNTAGT. In DNA, the CDR3 is TGTGCCAGCAGTAAGGGACTAGCGGTCACAGATACGCAGTATTTT. The encoded protein is CASSKGLAVTDTQYF.

The chain joins TRBV18 to TRBJ2-5; 8 nucleotides line up with TRBD1. The CDR3 is 13 amino acids. Germline trimming cut 4 bases from V and 4 bases from J; bases unmatched to any gene: 2. Germline values: CDR1 KGHSH, CDR2 LQKENI. CDR3 residues: CASSQTGVETQYF. The DNA for the CDR3 is TGTGCCAGCTCACAGACAGGGGTAGAGACCCAGTACTTC.

V is TRBV6-1 and J is TRBJ1-5, with 7 bases aligning to TRBD1. The CDR3 consists of 15 residues. With V trimmed by 5 bases and J by 5 bases, 9 bases remained unmatched. Germline V gene sequence: CDR1 MNHNS, CDR2 SASEGT. The CDR3 DNA follows: TGTGCCAGCAGTCTGGGACAGTCCGGATATCAGCCCCAGCATTTT. Its translation: CASSLGQSGYQPQHF.

This chain uses TRBV29-1 with TRBJ1-2; TRBD1 matches at 8 bases. This CDR3 contains 13 residues. Germline V gene sequence: CDR1 SQVTM, CDR2 ANQGSEA. With V trimmed by 7 bases and J by 5 bases, 9 bases remained unmatched. CDR3 residues: CSARGQARYGYTF. CDR3 DNA: TGCAGCGCTAGGGGACAGGCGAGGTATGGCTACACCTTC. Combining the CDR3 with reference TRBV29-1 and TRBJ1-2 gives the whole variable domain SAVISQKPSRDICQRGTSLTIQCQVDSQVTMMFWYRQQPGQSLTLIATANQGSEATYESGFVIDKFPISRPNLTFSTLTVSNMSPEDSSIYLCSARGQARYGYTFGSGTRLTVV.

Only one count was recorded for this clone. Here the CDR3 reads CASSVGNPGLAGARDTQYF. CDR3 DNA: TGTGCCAGCAGCGTAGGCAATCCGGGACTAGCGGGGGCCAGAGATACGCAGTATTTT. V gene TRBV9 combines with J gene TRBJ2-3; TRBD2 aligns across 14 bases. The CDR3 is made up of 19 amino acids. In germline, CDR1 is SGDLS, CDR2 YYNGEE. Trimming removed 0 bases from V and 5 bases from J; junction bases left unmatched: 11.

This chain connects TRBV29-1 to TRBJ1-2, with D possibly TRBD1 on 6 matching bases. V gave up 2 bases and J gave up 8 bases, with 15 bases separating them. Germline CDR1 is SQVTM and CDR2 is ANQGSEA. CDR3 length: 13 amino acids. The CDR3 is CSVERDILYGYTF. CDR3 nucleotides: TGCAGCGTTGAACGGGACATTCTTTACGGCTACACCTTC.

This sequence joins TRBV14 and TRBJ1-2; D is perhaps TRBD1 (5 bases). Trimming cost V 0 bases and J 7 bases, with 18 bases left between them. From germline, CDR1 is SGHDN and CDR2 FVKESK. The CDR3 runs 16 residues. The CDR3 loop reads CASSQDGGALTSGYTF. DNA for the CDR3: TGTGCCAGCAGCCAAGATGGTGGGGCCTTAACCAGTGGCTACACCTTC.

This clone was counted between two and nine times. The chain carries TRBV11-2 and TRBJ2-1; no clear D. V was trimmed by 3 bases and J by 3 bases, leaving 9 bases between them. The CDR3 covers 14 residues. Per the germline V gene, CDR1 is SGHAT and CDR2 is FQNNGV. CDR3 in DNA: TGTGCCAGCAGCTTCCGGGCCCTCTACAATGAGCAGTTCTTC. Its protein is CASSFRALYNEQFF.

J is TRBJ2-5 and V is TRBV4-1; TRBD2 matches at 13 bases. CDR3 length equals 17 residues. Germline-derived CDR1 and CDR2 are MGHRA and YSYEKL. Trimming cost V 2 bases and J 4 bases; bases outside gene matches: 7. The CDR3 region has the DNA TGCGCCAGCAGCCAAACACTAGCGGGAGGGGGTCGAGAGACCCAGTACTTC. This encodes CASSQTLAGGGRETQYF.

The gene calls are TRBV9 and TRBJ2-7, with 7 bases matching TRBD1. Germline-derived CDR1 and CDR2 are SGDLS and YYNGEE. Losses at the gene ends were 4 bases for V and 0 bases for J; bases not matched to a gene: 4. The CDR3 sequence is 14 residues long. This CDR3 reads CASSPGQASYEQYF. Written as DNA, the CDR3 is TGTGCCAGCAGCCCTGGACAGGCCTCCTACGAGCAGTACTTC.

The chain couples TRBV7-2 to TRBJ1-2; no definite D call. Trimming cost V 5 bases and J 5 bases, with 6 bases left between them. Germline CDR1 is SGHTA and CDR2 is FQGNSA. The CDR3 length is 11 residues. The CDR3 nucleotides read TGTGCCAGCAGCGCCTTATATGGCTACACCTTC. It yields the protein CASSALYGYTF.

This clone has a single count. The chain has TRBV5-1 and TRBJ2-1; D gene ambiguous. V lost 6 bases and J lost 0, with 10 bases in between. The V gene's germline CDR1 is SGHRS and CDR2 YFSETQ. CDR3 size: 14 residues. CDR3 nucleotides: TGCGCCAGCACCCAGGACGGCTCCTACAATGAGCAGTTCTTC. Its protein product is CASTQDGSYNEQFF.

This sequence joins TRBV19 and TRBJ2-1; 7 nucleotides match TRBD1. The CDR3 has 15 residues. Germline lookup yields CDR1 LNHDA and CDR2 SQIVND (reference sequence). The J segment lost 6 bases and the V segment lost 3 bases, leaving 8 bases of the junction unmatched. In DNA, the CDR3 is TGTGCCAGTAGTATTGGGGTAGCAGGGGGCAATGAGCAGTTCTTC. This translates into CASSIGVAGGNEQFF.

The chain has TRBV15 and TRBJ2-7, with D tentatively TRBD1 (6 bases). V dropped 0 bases and J dropped 4 bases, with 16 bases sitting between them. CDR3 size: 16 residues. CDR1 is LNHNV, CDR2 YYDKDF, per germline (reference sequence). The CDR3 is CATSRDRGSLTYEQYF. The CDR3 region has the DNA TGTGCCACCAGCAGAGATAGGGGGTCACTGACTTACGAGCAGTACTTC.

The chain has TRBV4-3 and TRBJ1-5; D gene uncertain. V lost 3 bases and J 0 bases, leaving 12 bases between the germline ends. CDR1 LGHNA and CDR2 YSLEER come from the germline V gene. This CDR3 comprises 16 residues. This CDR3 reads CASSQGSSYSNQPQHF. The CDR3 nucleotides are TGCGCCAGCAGCCAGGGCAGCTCGTATAGCAATCAGCCCCAGCATTTT.

This rearrangement joins TRBV18 to TRBJ2-7; no reliable D call. Per germline, CDR1 KGHSH and CDR2 LQKENI. The V end was cut by 3 bases, the J end by 2 bases, with 8 bases between. The CDR3 is 13 amino acids. In nucleotides, the CDR3 is TGTGCCAGCTCACCCGGGCCCCCCTACGAGCAGTACTTC. The encoded protein is CASSPGPPYEQYF.

This clone was seen only a few times. The rearrangement uses TRBV2 and TRBJ2-3; D unclear. Germline V lookup: CDR1 SNHLY, CDR2 FYNNEI. The CDR3 spans 13 residues. Trimming left V 6 bases short and J 2 bases short, with 9 bases between. This CDR3 is CASSPSHTDTQYF. CDR3 nucleotides: TGTGCCAGCAGCCCGTCACACACAGATACGCAGTATTTT.

The chain carries TRBV7-3 and TRBJ2-1, with 8 nucleotides matching TRBD2. J lost 10 bases, V lost 0 bases, and 5 bases had no gene match. The germline CDR1 and CDR2 sequences are SGHTA and FQGTGA. The CDR3 runs to 14 residues. The CDR3 protein is CASSLTGLAREQFF. Written as DNA, the CDR3 is TGTGCCAGCAGCTTAACTGGACTAGCTCGCGAGCAGTTCTTC.